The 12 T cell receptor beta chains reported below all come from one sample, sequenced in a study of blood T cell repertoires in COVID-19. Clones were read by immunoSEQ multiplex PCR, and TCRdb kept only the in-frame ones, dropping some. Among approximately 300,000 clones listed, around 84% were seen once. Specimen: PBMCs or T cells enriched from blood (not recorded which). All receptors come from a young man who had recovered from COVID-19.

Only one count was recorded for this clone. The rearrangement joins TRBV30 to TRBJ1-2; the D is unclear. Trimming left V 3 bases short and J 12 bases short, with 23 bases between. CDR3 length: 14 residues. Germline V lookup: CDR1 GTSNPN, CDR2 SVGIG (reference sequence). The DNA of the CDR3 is TGTGCCTGGAGGGGCCAGAGGGTAGGAAGGGCCAACACCTTC. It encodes CAWRGQRVGRANTF.

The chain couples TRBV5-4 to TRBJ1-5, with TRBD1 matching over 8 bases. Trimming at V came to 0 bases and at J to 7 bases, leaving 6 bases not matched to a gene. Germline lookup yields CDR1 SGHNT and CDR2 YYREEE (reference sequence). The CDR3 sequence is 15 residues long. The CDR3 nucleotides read TGTGCCAGCAGCTTGGATCAGGGGGCAAACCAGCCCCAGCATTTT. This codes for CASSLDQGANQPQHF.

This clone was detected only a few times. DNA of the CDR3: TGCGCCAGCAGTTACAGGGACTACGAGCAGTACTTC. Its translation is CASSYRDYEQYF. This chain links TRBV10-1 with TRBJ2-7, with TRBD1 as a possible D gene (6 bases). Trimming removed 5 bases at V and 3 bases at J, with 8 bases between. From germline, CDR1 is WNHNN and CDR2 SYGVQD (reference sequence). The CDR3 extends over 12 amino acids.

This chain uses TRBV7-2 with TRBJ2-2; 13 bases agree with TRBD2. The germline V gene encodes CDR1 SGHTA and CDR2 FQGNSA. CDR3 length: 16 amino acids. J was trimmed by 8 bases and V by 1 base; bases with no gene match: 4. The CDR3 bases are TGTGCCAGCAGCTTAGGACTAGCGGGAGGAGCTGGGGAGCTGTTTTTT. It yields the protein CASSLGLAGGAGELFF.

CDR3 DNA sequence: TGTGCCAGCAGATTCGACAGGTACGACACTGAAGCTTTCTTT. Amino acid sequence: CASRFDRYDTEAFF. The chain uses TRBV27 and TRBJ1-1; a possible D gene is TRBD1 (6 bases). The V gene lost 6 bases and the J gene lost 3 bases, with 14 bases spanning the gap. CDR1 is MNHEY, CDR2 SMNVEV, per germline (reference sequence). The CDR3 extends over 14 amino acids.

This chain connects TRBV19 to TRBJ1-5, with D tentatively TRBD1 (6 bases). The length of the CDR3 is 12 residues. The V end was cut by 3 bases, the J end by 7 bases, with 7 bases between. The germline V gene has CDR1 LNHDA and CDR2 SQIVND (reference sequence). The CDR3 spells CASSMGQQPQHF. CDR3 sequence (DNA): TGTGCCAGTAGTATGGGACAACAGCCCCAGCATTTT.

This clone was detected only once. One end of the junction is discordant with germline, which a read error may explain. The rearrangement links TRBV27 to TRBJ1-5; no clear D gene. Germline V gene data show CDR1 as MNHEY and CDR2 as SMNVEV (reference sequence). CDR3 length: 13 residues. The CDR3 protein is CASSPSVGQSQHF. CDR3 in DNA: TGTGCCAGCAGTCCTTCCGTTGGTCAGTCCCAGCATTTT.

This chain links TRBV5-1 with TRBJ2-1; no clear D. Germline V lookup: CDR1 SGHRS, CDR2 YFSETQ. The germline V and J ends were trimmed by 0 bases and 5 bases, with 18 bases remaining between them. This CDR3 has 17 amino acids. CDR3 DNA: TGCGCCAGCAGCTTGGCCAAGTTTGTCGCTACAGACAATGAGCAGTTCTTC. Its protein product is CASSLAKFVATDNEQFF. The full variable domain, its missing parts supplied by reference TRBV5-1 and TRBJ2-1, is KAGVTQTPRYLIKTRGQQVTLSCSPISGHRSVSWYQQTPGQGLQFLFEYFSETQRNKGNFPGRFSGRQFSNSRSEMNVSTLELGDSALYLCASSLAKFVATDNEQFFGPGTRLTVL.

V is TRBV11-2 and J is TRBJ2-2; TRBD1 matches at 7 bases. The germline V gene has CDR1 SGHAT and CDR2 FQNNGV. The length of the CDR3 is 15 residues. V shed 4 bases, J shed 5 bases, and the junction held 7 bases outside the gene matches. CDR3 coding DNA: TGTGCCAGCAGCTACACAGGGGTGGGAACCGGGGAGCTGTTTTTT. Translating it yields CASSYTGVGTGELFF.

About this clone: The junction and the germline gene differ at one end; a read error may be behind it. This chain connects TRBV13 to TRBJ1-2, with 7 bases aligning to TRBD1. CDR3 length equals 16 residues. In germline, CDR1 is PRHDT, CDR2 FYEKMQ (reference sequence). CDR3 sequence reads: CASSLGGGQLNYGYTF. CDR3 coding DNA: TGTGCCAGCAGCCTAGGGGGCGGGCAGCTTAACTATGGCTACACCTTC.

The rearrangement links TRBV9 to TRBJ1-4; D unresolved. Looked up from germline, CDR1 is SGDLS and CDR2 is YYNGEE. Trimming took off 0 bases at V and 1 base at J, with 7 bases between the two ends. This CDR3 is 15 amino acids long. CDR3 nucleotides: TGTGCCAGCAGCGTAGATCGGGGAACTAATGAAAAACTGTTTTTT. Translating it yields CASSVDRGTNEKLFF.

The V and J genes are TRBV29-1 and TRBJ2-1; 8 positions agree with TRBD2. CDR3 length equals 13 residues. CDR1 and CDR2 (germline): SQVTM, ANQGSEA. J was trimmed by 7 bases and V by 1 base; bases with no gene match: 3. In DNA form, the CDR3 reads TGCAGCGTTGAAGCGGGAGGGCCGAATGAGCAGTTCTTC. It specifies CSVEAGGPNEQFF.